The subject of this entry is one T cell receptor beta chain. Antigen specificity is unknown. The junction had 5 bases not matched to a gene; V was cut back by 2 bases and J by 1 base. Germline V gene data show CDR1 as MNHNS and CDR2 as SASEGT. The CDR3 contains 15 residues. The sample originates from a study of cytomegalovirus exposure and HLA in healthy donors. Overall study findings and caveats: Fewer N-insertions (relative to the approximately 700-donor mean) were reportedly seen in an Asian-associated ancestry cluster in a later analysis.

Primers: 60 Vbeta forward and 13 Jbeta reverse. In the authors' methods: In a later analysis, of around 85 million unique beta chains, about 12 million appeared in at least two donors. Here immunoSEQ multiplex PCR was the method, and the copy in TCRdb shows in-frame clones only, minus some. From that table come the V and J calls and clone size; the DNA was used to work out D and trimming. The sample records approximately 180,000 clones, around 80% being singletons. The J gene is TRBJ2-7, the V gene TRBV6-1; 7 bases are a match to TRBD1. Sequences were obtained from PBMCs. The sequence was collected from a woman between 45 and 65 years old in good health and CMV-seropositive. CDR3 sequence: CASSEIGTVSYEQYF. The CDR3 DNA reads TGTGCCAGCAGTGAAATTGGGACAGTATCCTACGAGCAGTACTTC.